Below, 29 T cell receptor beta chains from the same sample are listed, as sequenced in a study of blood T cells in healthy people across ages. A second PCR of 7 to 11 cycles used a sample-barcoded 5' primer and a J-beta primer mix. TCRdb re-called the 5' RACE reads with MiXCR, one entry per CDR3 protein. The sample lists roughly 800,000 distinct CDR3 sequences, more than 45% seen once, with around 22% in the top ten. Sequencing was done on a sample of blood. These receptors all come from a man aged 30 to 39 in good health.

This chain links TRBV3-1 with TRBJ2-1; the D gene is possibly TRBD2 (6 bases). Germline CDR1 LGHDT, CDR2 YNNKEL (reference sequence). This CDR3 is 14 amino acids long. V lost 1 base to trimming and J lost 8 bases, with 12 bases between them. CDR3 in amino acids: CASSQATRFYEQFF. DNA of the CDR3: TGTGCCAGCAGCCAAGCGACTAGATTCTATGAGCAGTTCTTC.

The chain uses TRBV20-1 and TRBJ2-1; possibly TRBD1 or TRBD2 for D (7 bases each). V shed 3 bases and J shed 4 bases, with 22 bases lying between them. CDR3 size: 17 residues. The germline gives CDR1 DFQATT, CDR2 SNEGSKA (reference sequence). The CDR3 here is CSARGVTRGGGYNEQFF. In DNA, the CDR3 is TGCAGTGCTAGGGGAGTCACCAGGGGGGGAGGTTACAATGAGCAGTTCTTC.

The CDR3 sequence is CATLHNRVGHNEQFF. The CDR3 DNA reads as TGTGCCACCTTGCATAACAGGGTGGGCCACAATGAGCAGTTCTTC. V usage is TRBV6-1 and J usage is TRBJ2-1; possibly TRBD1 for D (6 bases). Trimming stripped 10 bases from V and 5 bases from J, with 21 bases between. Germline assignment: CDR1 MNHNS and CDR2 SASEGT. The CDR3 loop spans 15 amino acids.

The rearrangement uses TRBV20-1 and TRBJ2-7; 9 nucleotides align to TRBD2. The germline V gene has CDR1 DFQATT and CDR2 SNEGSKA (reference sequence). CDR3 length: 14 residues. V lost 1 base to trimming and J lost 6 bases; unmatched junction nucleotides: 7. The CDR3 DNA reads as TGCAGTGCTAGAGCTGGCGGGGGGGCAGCCGAGCAGTACTTC. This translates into CSARAGGGAAEQYF.

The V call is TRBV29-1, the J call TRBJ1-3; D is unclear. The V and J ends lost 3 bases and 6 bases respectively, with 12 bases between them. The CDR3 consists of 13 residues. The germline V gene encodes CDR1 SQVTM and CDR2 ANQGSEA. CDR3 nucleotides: TGCAGCGTTGAGGAGGACCCACCAAACACCATATATTTT. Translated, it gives CSVEEDPPNTIYF.

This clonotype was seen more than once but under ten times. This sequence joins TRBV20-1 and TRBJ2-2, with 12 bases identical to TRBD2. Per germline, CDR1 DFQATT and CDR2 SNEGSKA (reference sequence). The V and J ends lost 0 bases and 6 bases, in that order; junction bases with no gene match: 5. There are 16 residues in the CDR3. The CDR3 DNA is TGCAGTGCTAGAGATCTAGGGACTAGCGGGTCCGGGGAGCTGTTTTTT. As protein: CSARDLGTSGSGELFF.

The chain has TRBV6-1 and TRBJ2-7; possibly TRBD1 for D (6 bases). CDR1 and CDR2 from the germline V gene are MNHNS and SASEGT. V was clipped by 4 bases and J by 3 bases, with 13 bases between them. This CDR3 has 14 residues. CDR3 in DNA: TGTGCCAGCAGTGGACAGGCTGGGGGCTACGAGCAGTACTTC. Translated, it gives CASSGQAGGYEQYF.

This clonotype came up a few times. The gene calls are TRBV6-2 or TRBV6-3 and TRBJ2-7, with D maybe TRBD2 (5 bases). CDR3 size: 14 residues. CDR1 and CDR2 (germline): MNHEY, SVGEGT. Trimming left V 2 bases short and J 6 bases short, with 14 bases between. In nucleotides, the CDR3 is TGTGCCAGCAGTTACCGGAGAGAAGGAGGCGAGCAGTACTTC. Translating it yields CASSYRREGGEQYF.

CDR3 loop: CAWSVFGKFNEQFF. In DNA, the CDR3 is TGTGCCTGGAGTGTATTTGGGAAATTCAATGAGCAGTTCTTC. The gene calls are TRBV30 and TRBJ2-1; the D is unclear. Germline lookup yields CDR1 GTSNPN and CDR2 SVGIG (reference sequence). The CDR3 runs 14 residues. Between the trimmed V and J ends, which lost 0 bases and 6 bases, there was a span of 12 bases.

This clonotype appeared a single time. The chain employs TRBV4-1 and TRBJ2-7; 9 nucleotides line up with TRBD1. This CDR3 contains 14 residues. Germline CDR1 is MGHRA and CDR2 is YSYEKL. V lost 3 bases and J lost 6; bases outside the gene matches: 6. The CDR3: CASSQELTGGEQYF. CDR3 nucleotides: TGCGCCAGCAGCCAGGAGTTGACAGGGGGCGAGCAGTACTTC.

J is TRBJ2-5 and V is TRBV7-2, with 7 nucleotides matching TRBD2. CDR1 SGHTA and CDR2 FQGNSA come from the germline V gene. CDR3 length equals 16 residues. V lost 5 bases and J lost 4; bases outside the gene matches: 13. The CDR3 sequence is CASSRRSAGVGETQYF. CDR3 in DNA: TGTGCCAGCAGCCGCCGATCTGCGGGAGTCGGAGAGACCCAGTACTTC.

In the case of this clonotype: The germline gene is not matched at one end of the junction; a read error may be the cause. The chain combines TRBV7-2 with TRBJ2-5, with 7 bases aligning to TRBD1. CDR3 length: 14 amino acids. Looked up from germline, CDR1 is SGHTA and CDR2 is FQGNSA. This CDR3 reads CASSRPGGLETRYF. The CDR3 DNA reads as TGTGCCAGCAGCCGGCCAGGGGGTCTAGAGACCCGGTACTTC.

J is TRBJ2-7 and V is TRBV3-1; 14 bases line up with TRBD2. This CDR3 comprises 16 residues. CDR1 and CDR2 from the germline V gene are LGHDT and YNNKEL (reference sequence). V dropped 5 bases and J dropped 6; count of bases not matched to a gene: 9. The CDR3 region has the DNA TGTGCCAGCAGCTACCCCGGGACTAGCGGGGGAGTCGAGCAGTACTTC. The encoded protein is CASSYPGTSGGVEQYF.

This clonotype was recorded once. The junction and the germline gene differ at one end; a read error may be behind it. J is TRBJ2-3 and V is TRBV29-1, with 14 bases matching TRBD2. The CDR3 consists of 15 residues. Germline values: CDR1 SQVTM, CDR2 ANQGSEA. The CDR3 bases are TGCAGCGTTGGGAAGACTAGCGGGAGGGTGGATATGCAGTATTTT. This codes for CSVGKTSGRVDMQYF.

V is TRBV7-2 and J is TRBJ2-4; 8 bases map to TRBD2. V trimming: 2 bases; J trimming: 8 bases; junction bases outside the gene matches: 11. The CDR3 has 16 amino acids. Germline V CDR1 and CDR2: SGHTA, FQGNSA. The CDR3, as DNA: TGTGCCAGCAGCTTAACGGCGGGGGGATTGCGTTACATTCAGTACTTC. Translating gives CASSLTAGGLRYIQYF.

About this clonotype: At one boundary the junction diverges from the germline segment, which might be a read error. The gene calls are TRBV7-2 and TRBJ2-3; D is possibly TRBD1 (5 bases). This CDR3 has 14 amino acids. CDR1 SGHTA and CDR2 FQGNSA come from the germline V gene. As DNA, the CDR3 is TGTGCCAGCAGCACCGGACATAGCACAGATGCGCAGTATTTT. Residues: CASSTGHSTDAQYF.

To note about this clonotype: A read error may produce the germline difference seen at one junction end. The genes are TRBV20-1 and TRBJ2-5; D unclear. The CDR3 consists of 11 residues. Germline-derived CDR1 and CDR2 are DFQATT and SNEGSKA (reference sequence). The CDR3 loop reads CSARFQETQNF. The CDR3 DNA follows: TGCAGTGCTAGGTTTCAAGAGACCCAGAACTTC.

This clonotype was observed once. CDR3 bases: TGTGCCAGCAGTTTACGGTCCAGGGGATACGAGCAGTACTTC. Residues: CASSLRSRGYEQYF. The V and J genes are TRBV28 and TRBJ2-5; D may be TRBD1 (6 bases). TRBJ2-7 matches the DNA end more closely, so the J call is doubtful. The CDR3 contains 14 residues. The germline V gene has CDR1 MDHEN and CDR2 SYDVKM.

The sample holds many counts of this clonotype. CDR3 coding DNA: TGTGCCAGCTCGGACTCATATGGCTACACCTTC. It translates to CASSDSYGYTF. The chain links TRBV6-2 or TRBV6-3 to TRBJ1-2; D ambiguous. This CDR3 is built from 11 residues. Germline V CDR1 and CDR2: MNHEY, SVGEGT. V dropped 8 bases and J dropped 5 bases, with 9 bases sitting between them.

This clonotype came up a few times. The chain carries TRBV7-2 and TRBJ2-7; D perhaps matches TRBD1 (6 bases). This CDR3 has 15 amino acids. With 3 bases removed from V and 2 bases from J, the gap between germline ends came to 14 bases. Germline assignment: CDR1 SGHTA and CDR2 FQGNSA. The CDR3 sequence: CASSFVQGRTYEQYF. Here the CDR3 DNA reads TGTGCCAGCAGCTTTGTCCAGGGGCGCACCTACGAGCAGTACTTC. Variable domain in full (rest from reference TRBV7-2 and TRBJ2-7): GAGVSQSPSNKVTEKGKDVELRCDPISGHTALYWYRQSLGQGLEFLIYFQGNSAPDKSGLPSDRFSAERTGGSVSTLTIQRTQQEDSAVYLCASSFVQGRTYEQYFGPGTRLTVT.

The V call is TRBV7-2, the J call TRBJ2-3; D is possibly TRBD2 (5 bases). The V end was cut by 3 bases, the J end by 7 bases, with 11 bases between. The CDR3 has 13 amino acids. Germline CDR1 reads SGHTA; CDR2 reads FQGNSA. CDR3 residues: CASSLRARNTQYF. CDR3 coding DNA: TGTGCCAGCAGCTTGAGGGCGCGAAATACGCAGTATTTT.

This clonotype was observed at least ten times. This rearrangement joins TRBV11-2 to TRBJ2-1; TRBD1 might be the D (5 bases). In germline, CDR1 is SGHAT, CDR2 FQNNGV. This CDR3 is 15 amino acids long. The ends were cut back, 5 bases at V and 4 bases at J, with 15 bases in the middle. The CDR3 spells CASSTQRGLYNEQFF. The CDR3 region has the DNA TGTGCCAGCAGCACCCAAAGGGGCTTATACAATGAGCAGTTCTTC.

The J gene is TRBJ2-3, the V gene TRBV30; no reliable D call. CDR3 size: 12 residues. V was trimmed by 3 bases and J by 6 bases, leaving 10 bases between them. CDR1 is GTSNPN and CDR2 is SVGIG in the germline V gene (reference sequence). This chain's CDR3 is CAWRGKRDTQYF. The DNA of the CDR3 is TGTGCCTGGAGGGGAAAGAGGGATACGCAGTATTTT.

The CDR3 DNA sequence: TGCGCCAGCAGCGGGGGACTCCGGGACAGCACAGATACGCAGTATTTT. Translated: CASSGGLRDSTDTQYF. The chain combines TRBV5-1 with TRBJ2-3, with a tentative D call TRBD2 (6 bases). Looked up from germline, CDR1 is SGHRS and CDR2 is YFSETQ. With 4 bases removed from V and 0 bases from J, the gap between germline ends came to 15 bases. This CDR3 is built from 16 residues.

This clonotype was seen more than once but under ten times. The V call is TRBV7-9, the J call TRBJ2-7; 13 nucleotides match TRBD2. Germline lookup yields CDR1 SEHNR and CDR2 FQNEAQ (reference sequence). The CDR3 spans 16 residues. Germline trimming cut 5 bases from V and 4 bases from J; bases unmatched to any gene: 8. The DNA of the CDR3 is TGTGCCAGCAGCCCCGGGACTAGCGGGACTAATTACGAGCAGTACTTC. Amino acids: CASSPGTSGTNYEQYF. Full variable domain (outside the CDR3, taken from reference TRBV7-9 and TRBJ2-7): DTGVSQNPRHKITKRGQNVTFRCDPISEHNRLYWYRQTLGQGPEFLTYFQNEAQLEKSRLLSDRFSAERPKGSFSTLEIQRTEQGDSAMYLCASSPGTSGTNYEQYFGPGTRLTVT.

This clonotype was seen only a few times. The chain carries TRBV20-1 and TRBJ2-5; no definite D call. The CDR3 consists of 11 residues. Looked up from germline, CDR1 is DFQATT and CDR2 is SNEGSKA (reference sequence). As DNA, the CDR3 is TGCAGCGCGGAAAACCAAGAGACCCAGTACTTC. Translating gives CSAENQETQYF.

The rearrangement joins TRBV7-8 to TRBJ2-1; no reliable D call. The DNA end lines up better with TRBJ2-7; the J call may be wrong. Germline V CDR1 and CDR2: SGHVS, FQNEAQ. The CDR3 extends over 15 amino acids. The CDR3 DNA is TGTGCCAGCAGCTTTGCTGAATTGCCTTACAATGAGCAGTACTTC. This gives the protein CASSFAELPYNEQYF.

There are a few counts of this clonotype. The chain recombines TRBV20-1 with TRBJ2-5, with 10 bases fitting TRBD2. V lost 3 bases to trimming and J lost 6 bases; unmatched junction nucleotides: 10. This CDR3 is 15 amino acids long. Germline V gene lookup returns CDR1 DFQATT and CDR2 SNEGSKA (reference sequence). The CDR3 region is CSARASGSVMKTQYF. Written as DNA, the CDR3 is TGCAGTGCTAGGGCTAGCGGGAGTGTTATGAAGACCCAGTACTTC.

DNA for the CDR3: TGTGCCAGCATAGCGGGATGGTCTAGTCGAGAGACCCAGTACTTC. This encodes CASIAGWSSRETQYF. The chain recombines TRBV28 with TRBJ2-5, with 8 bases identical to TRBD2. The CDR3 totals 15 residues. The trim removed 7 bases at V and 4 bases at J, leaving 11 bases unmatched. Germline V CDR1 and CDR2: MDHEN, SYDVKM.